The 18 T cell receptor beta chains below were found in one sample sequenced in a study of cytomegalovirus exposure and HLA in healthy donors. PCR primers comprised 60 Vbeta and 13 Jbeta primers. Sequencing was performed with immunoSEQ multiplex PCR; in TCRdb, only in-frame clones are kept and a portion is missing. This table has 170,000 or so clones, roughly 78% appearing once. Sequencing input: PBMCs. The source is a woman between 50 and 59 years old in good health and CMV-seropositive.

This clone was seen once. The chain combines TRBV4-3 with TRBJ1-5; D is ambiguous. The CDR3 loop spans 13 amino acids. CDR1 is LGHNA, CDR2 YSLEER, per germline. V was trimmed by 0 bases and J by 7 bases, leaving 7 bases between them. The CDR3 DNA follows: TGCGCCAGCAGCCAAGATTCGGGGCAGCCCCAGCATTTT. This gives the protein CASSQDSGQPQHF.

This chain connects TRBV4-1 to TRBJ2-1; D unresolved. Trimming stripped 1 base from V and 5 bases from J, with 12 bases between. There are 15 residues in the CDR3. Germline V CDR1 and CDR2: MGHRA, YSYEKL. This CDR3 reads CASSQGASVHNEQFF. The CDR3 DNA is TGCGCCAGCAGCCAAGGGGCCAGTGTACACAATGAGCAGTTCTTC.

For this clone: A junction boundary mismatches the germline segment, possibly from a read error. The gene calls are TRBV7-9 and TRBJ2-1; 9 bases align to TRBD2. CDR3 length: 14 residues. Germline V gives CDR1 SEHNR, CDR2 FQNEAQ (reference sequence). In DNA, the CDR3 is TGTTCCAGCAGCTTAGCGGGAGCCTACAATGAGCAGTTCTTC. This sequence encodes CSSSLAGAYNEQFF.

The rearrangement uses TRBV7-9 and TRBJ1-1; TRBD1 aligns across 8 bases. Losses at the gene ends were 2 bases for V and 2 bases for J; bases not matched to a gene: 4. Germline lookup yields CDR1 SEHNR and CDR2 FQNEAQ (reference sequence). The CDR3 is 15 residues long. The CDR3 DNA sequence: TGTGCCAGCAGCTTATTGGCAGGGGGCAACACTGAAGCTTTCTTT. Translation: CASSLLAGGNTEAFF.

This clone showed up just once. The chain joins TRBV11-3 to TRBJ1-2; 9 bases map to TRBD1. The CDR3 contains 13 residues. J gave up 8 bases and V 3 bases, and 4 bases lay outside the gene matches. Germline CDR1 SGHNT, CDR2 YENEEA. The CDR3, as DNA: TGTGCCAGCAGCTTGGACAGGGGAGTCGGCTACACCTTC. Its translation is CASSLDRGVGYTF.

The chain has TRBV6-5 and TRBJ2-5, with D unresolved. The DNA end favors TRBJ2-7, so the J call may be wrong. The CDR3 loop spans 12 amino acids. Germline CDR1 reads MNHEY; CDR2 reads SVGAGI. CDR3 loop: CASSSIDYEQYF. DNA of the CDR3: TGTGCCAGCAGTTCTATCGACTACGAGCAGTACTTC.

The rearrangement uses TRBV11-3 and TRBJ2-1; a possible D gene is TRBD2 (6 bases). Per germline, CDR1 SGHNT and CDR2 YENEEA. This CDR3 has 13 amino acids. The V and J ends lost 2 bases and 7 bases respectively, with 9 bases between them. The chain's CDR3 is CASSLFGGNEQFF. The CDR3 DNA follows: TGTGCCAGCAGCTTATTTGGGGGGAATGAGCAGTTCTTC.

The chain combines TRBV6-1 with TRBJ1-1; D is perhaps TRBD1 (5 bases). V gave up 1 base and J gave up 3 bases, with 27 bases separating them. The CDR3 extends over 20 amino acids. Germline lookup yields CDR1 MNHNS and CDR2 SASEGT. The CDR3 region has the DNA TGTGCCAGCAGTGAAGGGGTTGCTTTAGGCCAGGGCACATGGGACACTGAAGCTTTCTTT. It codes for CASSEGVALGQGTWDTEAFF.

The gene calls are TRBV5-1 and TRBJ1-2; D might be TRBD1 (6 bases). There are 15 residues in the CDR3. Germline CDR1 reads SGHRS; CDR2 reads YFSETQ. V was pared by 4 bases and J by 1 base, with 14 bases between. CDR3 DNA sequence: TGCGCCAGCAGCGTGACAGGTTGGATTAACTATGGCTACACCTTC. It yields the protein CASSVTGWINYGYTF.

About this clone: Other nucleotide sequences from this sample produce the same CDR3. The chain employs TRBV18 and TRBJ1-1; D gene uncertain. This CDR3 comprises 15 residues. V lost 3 bases and J lost 3, with 14 bases in between. The germline gives CDR1 KGHSH, CDR2 LQKENI. The CDR3 coding sequence is TGTGCCAGCTCACCTTCACTCCCCCGCCACACTGAAGCTTTCTTT. As protein: CASSPSLPRHTEAFF.

The J gene is TRBJ2-7, the V gene TRBV9, with 7 bases matching TRBD2. Germline-derived CDR1 and CDR2 are SGDLS and YYNGEE. Trimming cost V 4 bases and J 7 bases; bases outside gene matches: 11. This CDR3 region has 14 residues. CDR3 protein: CASSPGRGPEEQYF. The CDR3 DNA is TGTGCCAGCAGCCCGGGGAGGGGACCTGAGGAGCAGTACTTC.

The chain uses TRBV7-9 and TRBJ1-6; 9 nucleotides match TRBD1. The germline V gene encodes CDR1 SEHNR and CDR2 FQNEAQ (reference sequence). The CDR3 length is 15 residues. V lost 5 bases, J lost 7 bases, and 6 bases stayed unmatched. The CDR3: CASSPRQGGNSPLHF. CDR3 nucleotides: TGTGCCAGCAGCCCACGACAGGGGGGGAATTCACCCCTCCACTTT.

The gene calls are TRBV5-4 and TRBJ1-1; maybe TRBD1 (5 bases). The CDR3 has 18 amino acids. Germline CDR1 is SGHNT and CDR2 is YYREEE (reference sequence). V gave up 4 bases and J gave up 4 bases, with 26 bases separating them. CDR3 sequence reads: CASSPGVLMAGEGTEAFF. DNA for the CDR3: TGTGCCAGCAGCCCGGGGGTCCTTATGGCGGGCGAGGGCACTGAAGCTTTCTTT. Together with reference TRBV5-4 and TRBJ1-1, the CDR3 gives the full variable domain: ETGVTQSPTHLIKTRGQQVTLRCSSQSGHNTVSWYQQALGQGPQFIFQYYREEENGRGNFPPRFSGLQFPNYSSELNVNALELDDSALYLCASSPGVLMAGEGTEAFFGQGTRLTVV.

This clone was seen only a few times. This chain uses TRBV2 with TRBJ1-1, with 9 bases fitting TRBD1. J gave up 4 bases and V 6 bases, and 6 bases lay outside the gene matches. Germline assignment: CDR1 SNHLY and CDR2 FYNNEI. This CDR3 region has 14 residues. The CDR3 loop is CASRGQGSGTEAFF. The CDR3 nucleotides are TGTGCCAGCAGGGGACAGGGATCGGGCACTGAAGCTTTCTTT.

This chain uses TRBV28 with TRBJ1-4; 8 bases align to TRBD1. CDR3 length: 15 residues. Germline CDR1 MDHEN, CDR2 SYDVKM. V dropped 6 bases and J dropped 8; count of bases not matched to a gene: 11. CDR3 nucleotide sequence: TGTGCCAGCAGGAACTACAGGGGGGTAAAGGAAAAACTGTTTTTT. This encodes CASRNYRGVKEKLFF.

This clone was seen a handful of times. At one boundary the junction diverges from the germline segment, which might be a read error. This chain connects TRBV11-1 to TRBJ1-4; TRBD1 matches at 8 bases. Germline assignment: CDR1 SGHAT and CDR2 FQDESV (reference sequence). CDR3 size: 14 residues. CDR3 nucleotide sequence: TGTGCCAGCAGCCAACCGGGACAGGAGGCTCCAAAGAGCTTT. Translated, it gives CASSQPGQEAPKSF.

The chain uses TRBV7-8 and TRBJ1-2; D gene ambiguous. This CDR3 region has 14 residues. V was cut by 5 bases and J by 4 bases, with 14 bases left in between. CDR1 and CDR2 (germline): SGHVS, FQNEAQ. The CDR3 DNA follows: TGTGCCAGCAGCCGAGACCCGACGGGCTATGGCTACACCTTC. Its translation is CASSRDPTGYGYTF.

The rearrangement joins TRBV4-2 to TRBJ2-7, with 8 positions matching TRBD2. This CDR3 region has 18 residues. V lost 2 bases, J lost 7 bases, and 19 bases stayed unmatched. Germline lookup yields CDR1 LGHNA and CDR2 YNFKEQ. The CDR3 reads CASSQRPFSGGDLWEQYF. The CDR3 region has the DNA TGTGCCAGCAGCCAAAGGCCCTTCAGCGGGGGAGACCTTTGGGAGCAGTACTTC.